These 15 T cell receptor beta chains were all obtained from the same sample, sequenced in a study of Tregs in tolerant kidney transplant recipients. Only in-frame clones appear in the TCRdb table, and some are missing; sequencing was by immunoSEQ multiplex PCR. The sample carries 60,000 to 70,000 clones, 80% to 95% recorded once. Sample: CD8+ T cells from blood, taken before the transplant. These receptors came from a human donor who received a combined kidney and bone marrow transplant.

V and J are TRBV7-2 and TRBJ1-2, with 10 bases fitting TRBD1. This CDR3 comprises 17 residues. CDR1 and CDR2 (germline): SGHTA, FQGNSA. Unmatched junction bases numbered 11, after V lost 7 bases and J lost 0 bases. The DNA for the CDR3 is TGTGCCAGCAACCTCCGGGACAGGGGTCCCACTAACTATGGCTACACCTTC. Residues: CASNLRDRGPTNYGYTF.

CDR3: CASSLTPSGNYNEQFF. The CDR3, as DNA: TGTGCCAGCAGCTTGACCCCTAGCGGGAACTACAATGAGCAGTTCTTC. V gene TRBV5-6 combines with J gene TRBJ2-1, with 9 bases fitting TRBD2. Germline V CDR1 and CDR2: SGHDT, YYEEEE. Germline trimming cut 1 base from V and 3 bases from J; bases unmatched to any gene: 5. The length of the CDR3 is 16 residues. Filled out from reference TRBV5-6 and TRBJ2-1, the complete variable domain reads DAGVTQSPTHLIKTRGQQVTLRCSPKSGHDTVSWYQQALGQGPQFIFQYYEEEERQRGNFPDRFSGHQFPNYSSELNVNALLLGDSALYLCASSLTPSGNYNEQFFGPGTRLTVL.

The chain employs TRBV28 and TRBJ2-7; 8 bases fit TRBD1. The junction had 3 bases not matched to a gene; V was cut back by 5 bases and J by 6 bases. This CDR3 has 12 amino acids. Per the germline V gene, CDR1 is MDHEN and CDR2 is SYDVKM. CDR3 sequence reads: CASSTTGGEQYF. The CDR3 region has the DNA TGTGCCAGCAGTACTACAGGGGGCGAGCAGTACTTC.

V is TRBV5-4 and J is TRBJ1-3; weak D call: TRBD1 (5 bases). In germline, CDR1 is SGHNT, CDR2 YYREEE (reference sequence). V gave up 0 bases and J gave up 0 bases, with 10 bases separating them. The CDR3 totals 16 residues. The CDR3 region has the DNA TGTGCCAGCAGCTTGGGGGGCCGCAGCTCTGGAAACACCATATATTTT. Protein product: CASSLGGRSSGNTIYF.

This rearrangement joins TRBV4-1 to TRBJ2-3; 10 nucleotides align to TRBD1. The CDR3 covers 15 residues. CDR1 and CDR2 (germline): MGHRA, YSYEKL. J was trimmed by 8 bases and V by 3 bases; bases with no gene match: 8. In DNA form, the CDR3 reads TGCGCCAGCAGCCATCCGGGGACAGGGGAGGGTACGCAGTATTTT. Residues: CASSHPGTGEGTQYF.

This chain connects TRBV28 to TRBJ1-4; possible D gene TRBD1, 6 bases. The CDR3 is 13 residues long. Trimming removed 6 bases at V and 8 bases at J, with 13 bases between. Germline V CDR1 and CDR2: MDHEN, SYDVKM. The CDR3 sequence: CASRTGHREKLFF. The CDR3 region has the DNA TGTGCCAGCAGGACAGGACATCGCGAAAAACTGTTTTTT.

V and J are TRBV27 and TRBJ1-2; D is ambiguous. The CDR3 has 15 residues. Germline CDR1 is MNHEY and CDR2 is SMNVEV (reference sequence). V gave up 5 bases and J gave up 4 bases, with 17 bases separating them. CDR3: CASSHAGGLSYGYTF. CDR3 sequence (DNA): TGTGCCAGCAGTCACGCGGGAGGGCTCTCCTATGGCTACACCTTC.

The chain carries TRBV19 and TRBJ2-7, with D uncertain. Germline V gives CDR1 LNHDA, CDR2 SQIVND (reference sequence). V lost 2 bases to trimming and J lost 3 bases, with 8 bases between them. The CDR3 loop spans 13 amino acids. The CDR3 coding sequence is TGTGCCAGTAGTATAACAGCAAACTACGAGCAGTACTTC. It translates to CASSITANYEQYF.

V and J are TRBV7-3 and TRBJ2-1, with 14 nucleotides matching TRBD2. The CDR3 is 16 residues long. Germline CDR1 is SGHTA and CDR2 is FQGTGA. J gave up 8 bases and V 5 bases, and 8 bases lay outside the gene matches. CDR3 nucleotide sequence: TGTGCCAGCAGCCCGGGGACTAGCGGGAGAAGGGATGAGCAGTTCTTC. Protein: CASSPGTSGRRDEQFF.

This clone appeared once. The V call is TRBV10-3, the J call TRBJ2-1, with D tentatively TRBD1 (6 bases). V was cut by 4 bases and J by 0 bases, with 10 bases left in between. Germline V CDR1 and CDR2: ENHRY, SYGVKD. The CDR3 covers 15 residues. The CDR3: CAISGGGLSYNEQFF. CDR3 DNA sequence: TGTGCCATCAGTGGAGGGGGTCTCTCCTACAATGAGCAGTTCTTC.

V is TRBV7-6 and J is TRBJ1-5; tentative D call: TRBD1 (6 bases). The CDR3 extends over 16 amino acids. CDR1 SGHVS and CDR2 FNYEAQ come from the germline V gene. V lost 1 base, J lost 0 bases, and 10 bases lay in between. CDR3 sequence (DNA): TGTGCCAGCAGCTTAGGGGACACGTATAGCAATCAGCCCCAGCATTTT. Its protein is CASSLGDTYSNQPQHF.

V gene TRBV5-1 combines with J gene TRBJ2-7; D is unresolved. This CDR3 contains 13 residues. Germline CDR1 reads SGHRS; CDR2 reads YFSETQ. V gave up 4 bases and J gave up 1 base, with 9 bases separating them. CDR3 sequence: CASSVSRSYEQYF. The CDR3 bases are TGCGCCAGCAGCGTTTCTAGGTCCTACGAGCAGTACTTC.

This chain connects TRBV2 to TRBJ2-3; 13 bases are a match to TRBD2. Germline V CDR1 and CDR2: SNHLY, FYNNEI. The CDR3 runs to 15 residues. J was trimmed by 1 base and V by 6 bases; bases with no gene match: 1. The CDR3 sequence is CASRGTSGGTDTQYF. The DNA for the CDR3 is TGTGCCAGCAGAGGGACTAGCGGGGGCACAGATACGCAGTATTTT.

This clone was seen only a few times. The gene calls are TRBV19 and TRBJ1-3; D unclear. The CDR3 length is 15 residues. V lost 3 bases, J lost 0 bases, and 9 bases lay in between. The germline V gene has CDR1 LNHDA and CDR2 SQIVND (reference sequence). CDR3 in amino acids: CASSIGTSSGNTIYF. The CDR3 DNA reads TGTGCCAGTAGTATTGGCACCTCCTCTGGAAACACCATATATTTT.

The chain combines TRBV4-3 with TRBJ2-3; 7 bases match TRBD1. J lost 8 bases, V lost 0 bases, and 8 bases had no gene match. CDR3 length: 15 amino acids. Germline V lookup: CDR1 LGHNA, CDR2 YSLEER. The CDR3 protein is CASSQDWGTGVTQYF. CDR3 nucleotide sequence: TGCGCCAGCAGCCAAGATTGGGGAACAGGGGTTACGCAGTATTTT.